The 20 T cell receptor beta chains in this list originate from one sample, sequenced in a study of T cell responses to AZD1222 COVID-19 vaccine (dated by TCRdb to about 2021). To prepare the library, the immunoSEQ multiplex PCR assay was applied. TCRdb limited this immuneACCESS table to in-frame rearrangements with V and J called. A share of clones is missing; checked studies link under half to unresolved V genes, and the rest is unexplained. The sample has 75,000 to 85,000 clones on record, 70% to 80% of them singletons. The leading ten clones occupy roughly 28% of the sample. Read against the paper, the sample's time point label means: about 28 days (+/-7) after the second vaccine dose. The sample's treatment or condition, from its label and the paper: meningococcal conjugate vaccine given as trial control. This specimen consisted of peripheral blood, obtained 28 days after the second dose of the MenACWY control vaccine. These TCRs come from an adult who received the MenACWY meningococcal vaccine as a control.

The V and J genes are TRBV6-1 and TRBJ2-5, with a weak D call TRBD2 (7 bases). In germline, CDR1 is MNHNS, CDR2 SASEGT. The V gene lost 3 bases and the J gene lost 1 base, with 12 bases spanning the gap. The CDR3 has 15 residues. The DNA of the CDR3 is TGTGCCAGCAGTGAGGCGGGGGCCCCCCAAGAGACCCAGTACTTC. Its translation: CASSEAGAPQETQYF.

The chain combines TRBV30 with TRBJ1-2, with a tentative D call TRBD1 (5 bases). Trimming cost V 7 bases and J 3 bases, with 21 bases left between them. The germline V gene has CDR1 GTSNPN and CDR2 SVGIG (reference sequence). CDR3 length: 15 residues. In DNA form, the CDR3 reads TGTGCCTCATCCGTTCGGACTGCGGGGGACTATGGCTACACCTTC. This codes for CASSVRTAGDYGYTF.

The gene calls are TRBV28 and TRBJ1-1; D is unclear. Trimming cost V 5 bases and J 11 bases, with 15 bases left between them. Germline V gene data show CDR1 as MDHEN and CDR2 as SYDVKM. CDR3 size: 12 residues. The CDR3 loop reads CASSQAFGWAFF. Written as DNA, the CDR3 is TGTGCCAGCAGTCAGGCCTTCGGTTGGGCTTTCTTT.

The rearrangement joins TRBV28 to TRBJ2-7; 12 positions match TRBD2. J was trimmed by 10 bases and V by 9 bases; bases with no gene match: 10. The CDR3 consists of 13 residues. Germline CDR1 MDHEN, CDR2 SYDVKM. DNA of the CDR3: TGTGCCAGTTTGACTAGCGGGAGTTTAACCCAGTACTTC. It translates to CASLTSGSLTQYF. Variable domain in full (rest from reference TRBV28 and TRBJ2-7): DVKVTQSSRYLVKRTGEKVFLECVQDMDHENMFWYRQDPGLGLRLIYFSYDVKMKEKGDIPEGYSVSREKKERFSLILESASTNQTSMYLCASLTSGSLTQYFGPGTRLTVT.

The genes are TRBV3-1 (or the pseudogene TRBV3-2) and TRBJ1-1; no definite D call. V shed 3 bases and J shed 3 bases, with 11 bases lying between them. CDR1 and CDR2 (germline): LGHDT, YNNKEL (reference sequence). CDR3 length: 14 amino acids. CDR3 sequence reads: CASSHSQKDTEAFF. The CDR3 bases are TGTGCCAGCAGCCATTCCCAGAAGGACACTGAAGCTTTCTTT.

This clone has a handful of counts. V gene TRBV7-9 combines with J gene TRBJ2-5; no reliable D call. Trimming removed 5 bases at V and 4 bases at J, with 14 bases between. Germline V gene data show CDR1 as SEHNR and CDR2 as FQNEAQ (reference sequence). This CDR3 has 14 amino acids. CDR3 amino acids: CASSPTRPGETQYF. CDR3 nucleotides: TGTGCCAGCAGCCCCACACGGCCAGGAGAGACCCAGTACTTC.

The chain combines TRBV27 with TRBJ2-3, with 9 bases fitting TRBD2. With V trimmed by 5 bases and J by 3 bases, 15 bases remained unmatched. Germline V gene lookup returns CDR1 MNHEY and CDR2 SMNVEV (reference sequence). The CDR3 runs 18 residues. The CDR3 DNA sequence: TGTGCCAGCAGTCCGATAGCGGGAGCCGTTCTAGGGACAGATACGCAGTATTTT. It codes for CASSPIAGAVLGTDTQYF.

The chain has TRBV29-1 and TRBJ2-7, with D possibly TRBD1 on 6 matching bases. Germline lookup yields CDR1 SQVTM and CDR2 ANQGSEA. Trimming pared 6 bases from V and 4 bases from J, leaving 10 bases between. This CDR3 is built from 11 residues. CDR3 residues: CSVTRGYEQYF. As DNA, the CDR3 is TGCAGCGTAACCAGGGGTTACGAGCAGTACTTC.

This clone was found a few times. As DNA, the CDR3 is TGTGCCAGTAGTATAGATTCGGCAGGGAAACTTGGTGAGCAGTTCTTC. It is translated as CASSIDSAGKLGEQFF. The chain carries TRBV19 and TRBJ2-1; maybe TRBD1 (5 bases). Trimming removed 0 bases at V and 9 bases at J, with 18 bases between. Germline V gene data show CDR1 as LNHDA and CDR2 as SQIVND (reference sequence). The CDR3 loop spans 16 amino acids. The entire variable domain, with the rest obtained from reference TRBV19 and TRBJ2-1, is as follows: DGGITQSPKYLFRKEGQNVTLSCEQNLNHDAMYWYRQDPGQGLRLIYYSQIVNDFQKGDIAEGYSVSREKKESFPLTVTSAQKNPTAFYLCASSIDSAGKLGEQFFGPGTRLTVL.

This rearrangement joins TRBV6-5 to TRBJ1-3; no reliable D call. The CDR3 length is 16 residues. Germline V gene sequence: CDR1 MNHEY, CDR2 SVGAGI. V lost 3 bases and J lost 0, with 12 bases in between. CDR3 nucleotides: TGTGCCAGCAGTTATGGAGACACCTCCTCTGGAAACACCATATATTTT. Translated: CASSYGDTSSGNTIYF.

Here the CDR3 DNA reads TGTGCCACCAGCAGAGATCTGGCCTACGAGCAGTACTTC. The encoded protein is CATSRDLAYEQYF. This chain connects TRBV15 to TRBJ2-7; D is unclear. Germline assignment: CDR1 LNHNV and CDR2 YYDKDF (reference sequence). This CDR3 spans 13 amino acids. V was pared by 0 bases and J by 2 bases, with 5 bases between.

The chain employs TRBV7-2 and TRBJ1-6; D is perhaps TRBD1 (6 bases). The germline gives CDR1 SGHTA, CDR2 FQGNSA. Deletions cut 5 bases from V and 14 bases from J, with 16 bases between. The CDR3 is made up of 13 amino acids. CDR3 bases: TGTGCCAGCAGCCCGGGGGGCGCCTCGGCCCTCCACTTT. It codes for CASSPGGASALHF.

This clone has a single count. The chain links TRBV6-5 to TRBJ2-7; TRBD1 agrees at 9 bases. The CDR3 has 15 amino acids. The V gene end was trimmed by 8 bases and the J gene end by 4 bases; junction bases not matched to a gene: 12. Per the germline V gene, CDR1 is MNHEY and CDR2 is SVGAGI. CDR3 sequence reads: CASQVEQGARYEQYF. The CDR3 DNA follows: TGTGCCAGCCAAGTAGAACAGGGGGCGCGGTACGAGCAGTACTTC.

The chain uses TRBV6-1 and TRBJ2-7; maybe TRBD1 (5 bases). V was clipped by 2 bases and J by 2 bases, with 10 bases between them. This CDR3 is built from 14 residues. Germline CDR1 reads MNHNS; CDR2 reads SASEGT. The CDR3 reads CASSEFDSPYEQYF. CDR3 coding DNA: TGTGCCAGCAGTGAATTCGACAGCCCCTACGAGCAGTACTTC.

The chain couples TRBV7-8 to TRBJ2-3, with D uncertain. V gave up 2 bases and J gave up 0 bases, with 12 bases separating them. The CDR3 consists of 16 residues. Germline CDR1 reads SGHVS; CDR2 reads FQNEAQ. The CDR3 DNA is TGTGCCAGCAGCTTATACGGTCATACAAGCACAGATACGCAGTATTTT. Protein sequence: CASSLYGHTSTDTQYF. Based on the CDR3 plus reference TRBV7-8 and TRBJ2-3, the full variable domain is GAGVSQSPRYKVAKRGQDVALRCDPISGHVSLFWYQQALGQGPEFLTYFQNEAQLDKSGLPSDRFFAERPEGSVSTLKIQRTQQEDSAVYLCASSLYGHTSTDTQYFGPGTRLTVL.

CDR3 sequence reads: CASRSLGPRDEQYF. DNA for the CDR3: TGTGCCAGCAGATCTCTCGGCCCCAGGGACGAGCAGTACTTC. The chain joins TRBV6-5 to TRBJ2-7; maybe TRBD1 (5 bases). Trimming removed 6 bases from V and 5 bases from J, with 17 bases in between. Per germline, CDR1 MNHEY and CDR2 SVGAGI. There are 14 residues in the CDR3.

The rearrangement uses TRBV7-2 and TRBJ2-5; the match to TRBD2 covers 8 bases. CDR1 SGHTA and CDR2 FQGNSA come from the germline V gene. Trimming cost V 1 base and J 4 bases; bases outside gene matches: 2. The CDR3 has 14 residues. The CDR3 here is CASSLGTSPETQYF. In DNA, the CDR3 is TGTGCCAGCAGCTTAGGGACTAGCCCAGAGACCCAGTACTTC.

The chain recombines TRBV2 with TRBJ2-7, with D perhaps matching TRBD1 (6 bases). CDR1 and CDR2 (germline): SNHLY, FYNNEI. Trimming left V 5 bases short and J 3 bases short, with 14 bases between. This CDR3 has 14 amino acids. The CDR3 here is CASSLRGIYYEQYF. CDR3 nucleotide sequence: TGTGCCAGCAGTCTCAGGGGAATCTACTACGAGCAGTACTTC.

CDR3 sequence: CASSRRQVYEQYF. The DNA of the CDR3 is TGTGCCAGCAGTCGTCGACAGGTCTACGAGCAGTACTTC. The V gene is TRBV2, the J gene TRBJ2-7; possible D gene TRBD1, 6 bases. The ends were cut back, 5 bases at V and 3 bases at J, with 11 bases in the middle. Germline V gene sequence: CDR1 SNHLY, CDR2 FYNNEI. The CDR3 runs 13 residues.

This clone was counted a few times. The chain recombines TRBV7-8 with TRBJ2-5, with D unresolved. This CDR3 contains 13 residues. Germline CDR1 SGHVS, CDR2 FQNEAQ. V was trimmed by 3 bases and J by 5 bases, leaving 10 bases between them. The chain's CDR3 is CASSFAGPETQYF. For the CDR3, the DNA is TGTGCCAGCAGCTTTGCAGGCCCGGAGACCCAGTACTTC.